Each of the 10 T cell receptor beta chains below was sequenced from the same sample in a study of cytomegalovirus exposure and HLA in healthy donors. Sequenced by immunoSEQ multiplex PCR; TCRdb stores in-frame clones only, minus some. The sample has fewer than 300,000 clones, approximately 87% seen once. The sample consisted of PBMCs. The origin of the receptors is a woman aged 18-35 years in good health and CMV-seronegative.

V is TRBV2 and J is TRBJ2-5; 8 bases are shared with TRBD1. With 3 bases clipped from V and 4 bases from J, the junction kept 13 bases outside the gene matches. The CDR3 extends over 17 amino acids. Germline V lookup: CDR1 SNHLY, CDR2 FYNNEI. For the CDR3, the DNA is TGTGCCAGCAGTGATTCTCGATACAGGACAGGGTTAGAGACCCAGTACTTC. Translated, it gives CASSDSRYRTGLETQYF.

This chain uses TRBV27 with TRBJ2-1; 9 bases are shared with TRBD1. This CDR3 is built from 15 residues. CDR1 and CDR2 (germline): MNHEY, SMNVEV (reference sequence). V trimming: 2 bases; J trimming: 4 bases; junction bases outside the gene matches: 3. The CDR3 nucleotides are TGTGCCAGCAGTTTAGGGACAGGGACTTACAATGAGCAGTTCTTC. This translates into CASSLGTGTYNEQFF.

This chain joins TRBV13 and TRBJ2-6, with D possibly being TRBD1 (6 bases). This CDR3 region has 16 residues. Looked up from germline, CDR1 is PRHDT and CDR2 is FYEKMQ (reference sequence). Trimming shortened V by 5 bases and J by 4 bases, and 15 bases separated the two germline ends. CDR3 sequence reads: CASSTMTGSGANVLTF. The CDR3 DNA sequence: TGTGCCAGCAGCACTATGACAGGTTCCGGGGCCAACGTCCTGACTTTC.

The CDR3 DNA reads TGTGCCAGCAGGAACCGGGACAGAGATACGCAGTATTTT. Translating gives CASRNRDRDTQYF. This chain links TRBV5-4 with TRBJ2-3; 7 bases align to TRBD1. The V gene end was trimmed by 5 bases and the J gene end by 5 bases; junction bases not matched to a gene: 5. The CDR3 is made up of 13 amino acids. Germline V CDR1 and CDR2: SGHNT, YYREEE (reference sequence).

V and J are TRBV7-6 and TRBJ2-3, with D tentatively TRBD1 (6 bases). Germline assignment: CDR1 SGHVS and CDR2 FNYEAQ. The CDR3 contains 16 residues. Trimming pared 5 bases from V and 3 bases from J, leaving 18 bases between. The CDR3 nucleotides read TGTGCCAGCAGCCAGGGGCTAGGGGGACCAACAGATACGCAGTATTTT. Translation: CASSQGLGGPTDTQYF.

The chain combines TRBV14 with TRBJ2-5, with 9 bases that match TRBD1. V gave up 4 bases and J gave up 5 bases; unmatched junction bases: 2. Germline lookup yields CDR1 SGHDN and CDR2 FVKESK. The CDR3 runs 13 residues. CDR3: CASSPGQGETQYF. The CDR3 coding sequence is TGTGCCAGCAGCCCCGGACAGGGGGAGACCCAGTACTTC.

This CDR3 is CASSPQSTDTQYF. DNA for the CDR3: TGCGCCAGCAGCCCTCAGAGCACAGATACGCAGTATTTT. The rearrangement uses TRBV4-1 and TRBJ2-3; unclear D gene. The CDR3 covers 13 residues. Germline-derived CDR1 and CDR2 are MGHRA and YSYEKL. V dropped 4 bases and J dropped 0 bases, with 5 bases sitting between them.

The chain uses TRBV7-3 and TRBJ2-3; D not certain. This CDR3 comprises 13 residues. Germline V gene data show CDR1 as SGHTA and CDR2 as FQGTGA. Trimming took 3 bases from V and 6 from J, leaving 10 bases between them. The CDR3 here is CASSFKPRDTQYF. The CDR3 DNA sequence: TGTGCCAGCAGCTTTAAGCCCCGGGATACGCAGTATTTT.

This clone was picked up one time. V usage is TRBV28 and J usage is TRBJ2-7, with D maybe TRBD1 (6 bases). The V gene's germline CDR1 is MDHEN and CDR2 SYDVKM. Trimming took off 7 bases at V and 2 bases at J, with 12 bases between the two ends. The CDR3 runs to 13 residues. The chain's CDR3 is CASTVGGAYEQYF. DNA for the CDR3: TGTGCCAGCACGGTAGGGGGAGCCTACGAGCAGTACTTC.

Comments on this clone: The same CDR3 can be traced to other DNA sequences in this sample. The CDR3 is CASSLAGSYNEQFF. In DNA, the CDR3 is TGTGCCAGCAGCTTGGCGGGCTCCTACAATGAGCAGTTCTTC. This rearrangement joins TRBV5-5 to TRBJ2-1, with no clear D. In germline, CDR1 is SGHKS, CDR2 YYEKEE (reference sequence). The CDR3 is made up of 14 amino acids. Trimming took off 0 bases at V and 0 bases at J, with 4 bases between the two ends. Full variable domain (remainder filled in from reference TRBV5-5 and TRBJ2-1): DAGVTQSPTHLIKTRGQQVTLRCSPISGHKSVSWYQQVLGQGPQFIFQYYEKEERGRGNFPDRFSARQFPNYSSELNVNALLLGDSALYLCASSLAGSYNEQFFGPGTRLTVL.